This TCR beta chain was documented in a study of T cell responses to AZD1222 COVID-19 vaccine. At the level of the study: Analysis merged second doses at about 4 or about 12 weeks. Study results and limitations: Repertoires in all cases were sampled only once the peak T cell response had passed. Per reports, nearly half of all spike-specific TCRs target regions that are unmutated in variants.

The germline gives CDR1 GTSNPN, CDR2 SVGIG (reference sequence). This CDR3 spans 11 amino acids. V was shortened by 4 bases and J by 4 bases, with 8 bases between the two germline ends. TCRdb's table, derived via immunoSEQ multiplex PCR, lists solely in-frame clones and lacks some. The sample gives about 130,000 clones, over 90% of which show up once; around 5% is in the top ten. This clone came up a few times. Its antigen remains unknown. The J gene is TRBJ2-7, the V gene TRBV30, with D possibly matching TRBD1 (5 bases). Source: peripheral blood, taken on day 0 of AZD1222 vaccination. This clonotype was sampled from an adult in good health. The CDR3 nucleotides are TGTGCCTGGATTCAGGGATACGAGCAGTACTTC. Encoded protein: CAWIQGYEQYF.